This T cell receptor (beta chain) comes out of a study of blood T cells in healthy people across ages. Per sample, at least 5 micrograms of total RNA were extracted. This CDR3 region has 15 residues. V shed 6 bases and J 3 bases; nucleotides not matched to a gene: 13. Germline CDR1 reads DFQATT; CDR2 reads SNEGSKA (reference sequence). The use of a sample-barcoded 5' primer and a J-beta primer mix characterized a second PCR of roughly 6 to 11 cycles. Via MiXCR, TCRdb re-called the 5' RACE reads, giving one row per CDR3 protein. The table shows about a million distinct CDR3 sequences, with 30% to 40% occurring only once. This clonotype occurred a few times.

The sequence came from a man between 18 and 35 years old in good health. V usage is TRBV20-1 and J usage is TRBJ2-7, with 8 bases aligning to TRBD2. The material sequenced was blood. CDR3 sequence (DNA): TGCAGTGCGGCCTTCGGGACTAGGGATGACTACGAGCAGTACTTC. The encoded protein is CSAAFGTRDDYEQYF.